This T cell receptor (beta chain) appears in the sequencing data of a study of blood T cell repertoires in COVID-19. Study information: T cells, B-cell-depleted T cells, or PBMCs provided the cDNA or gDNA that served as material.

The ends were cut back, 4 bases at V and 8 bases at J, with 12 bases in the middle. This CDR3 contains 13 residues. In the original processing: Estimation of nucleated cell counts was performed using reference gene primer amplification. TCRdb's table, derived via immunoSEQ multiplex PCR, lists solely in-frame clones and lacks some. The V and J calls and clone size come from that table; D and trimming were worked out from the DNA. Among tens of thousands of clones listed, 75% to 90% were seen once. This TCR came from a woman between 65 and 79 years old with active COVID-19. V gene TRBV12-3 or TRBV12-4 combines with J gene TRBJ1-5; D may be TRBD1 (6 bases). The sequenced sample was peripheral blood. The CDR3 reads CASSSQGGEPQHF. CDR3 DNA sequence: TGTGCCAGCAGTTCACAGGGTGGAGAGCCCCAGCATTTT.